This T cell receptor (beta chain) stems from a study of long-term antiretroviral therapy in people with HIV. Study-wide points: Clones that expanded before ART (that is, prior to treatment) dominated the repertoire at all time points. Although diversity increased after ART, it remained lower than in transplant donor controls.

V was shortened by 5 bases and J by 0 bases, with 20 bases between the two germline ends. CDR3 length: 17 amino acids. Looked up from germline, CDR1 is SGHAT and CDR2 is FQNNGV. This clone was recorded once. Its specificity is unknown. Runs used v3.0 of the immunoSEQ assay and were done at survey level. The protocol was immunoSEQ multiplex PCR, while the TCRdb copy is restricted to in-frame clones and leaves out a portion. The sample has 15,000 to 20,000 clones; around four fifths are singletons. This material consisted of unsorted PBMCs, taken at the start of antiretroviral therapy, before treatment. This chain joins TRBV11-2 and TRBJ2-7; D tentatively reads TRBD1 or TRBD2 (6 bases each). The sequence came from a woman between 40 and 55 years old with HIV. The CDR3 bases are TGTGCCAGCAGCCCCAGGGGTGGTAGCGGTCTCTCCTACGAGCAGTACTTC. This encodes CASSPRGGSGLSYEQYF.